These 2 T cell receptor beta chains came from one sample sequenced in a study of cytomegalovirus exposure and HLA in healthy donors. The PCR ran on 60 Vbeta and 13 Jbeta primers. TCRdb's copy holds only in-frame clones and misses some; the assay was immunoSEQ multiplex PCR. The repertoire includes fewer than 250,000 clones, approximately 79% of them detected once, and around 0.2% sits in the top ten. What was sequenced was PBMCs. These receptor sequences come from a girl aged 2 to 9 in good health and CMV-seronegative.

The V and J genes are TRBV6-4 and TRBJ1-1; D is unresolved. Germline V gene lookup returns CDR1 MRHNA and CDR2 SNTAGT. Trimming removed 2 bases at V and 2 bases at J, with 18 bases between. The CDR3 is 17 residues long. The CDR3 DNA reads as TGTGCCAGCAGTGACCACGTCTTTTGGTCTACTAACACTGAAGCTTTCTTT. Its protein product is CASSDHVFWSTNTEAFF.

This chain links TRBV5-1 with TRBJ1-1; 8 bases match TRBD1. From germline, CDR1 is SGHRS and CDR2 YFSETQ. The CDR3 loop spans 15 amino acids. V gave up 3 bases and J gave up 4 bases; unmatched junction bases: 8. The CDR3 loop is CASSSGQGGSTEAFF. The DNA for the CDR3 is TGCGCCAGCAGCTCCGGACAGGGCGGCTCCACTGAAGCTTTCTTT.